This entry concerns a single T cell receptor (beta chain). What it binds is unknown. V shed 5 bases, J shed 5 bases, and the junction held 7 bases outside the gene matches. Germline lookup yields CDR1 MNHEY and CDR2 SVGAGI. The CDR3 spans 14 residues. The source of the sample is a study of cytomegalovirus exposure and HLA in healthy donors. Study results and limitations: When analyzed later, the rates of TCR association showed variation by HLA locus, with DRB1 the most and HLA-C the fewest. For TCR beta chains, V- and J-gene trimming was later linked to a missense DCLRE1C variant.

PCR used 60 Vbeta primers and 13 Jbeta primers. Clones were sequenced by immunoSEQ multiplex PCR, and TCRdb holds only the in-frame ones, with some missing. The sample shows fewer than 200,000 clones, more than 60% of them seen only once. This chain joins TRBV6-5 and TRBJ1-1; TRBD1 matches 8 bases. Source material: PBMCs. The receptor was isolated from a human donor in good health. Written as DNA, the CDR3 is TGTGCCAGCAGTGCGACAGGGGCGAGGACTGAAGCTTTCTTT. This sequence encodes CASSATGARTEAFF.